This T cell receptor (beta chain) was profiled in a study of T cells in tuberculosis. Looking at the study overall: IGRA-negative adolescents, IGRA-positive adolescents with latent tuberculosis and adults with active tuberculosis formed this South African cohort. Study results and limitations: Selection depended on which cryopreserved specimens were available.

Data came from immunoSEQ multiplex PCR; TCRdb stores just in-frame clones and leaves some out. Here the sample spans under 45,000 clones, approximately 95% being singletons. V was pared by 5 bases and J by 9 bases, with 8 bases between. The germline V gene encodes CDR1 SEHNR and CDR2 FQNEAQ (reference sequence). The CDR3 is 11 residues long. Unsorted cryopreserved PBMC were sequenced, averaging about 100,000 T cells per clinical donor. This clone has a single count. Its antigen is not identified. The sequencing sample was made of PBMCs. The chain joins TRBV7-9 to TRBJ2-1, with D maybe TRBD2 (5 bases). The receptor was isolated from a donor aged 10 to 29 with latent tuberculosis or without tuberculosis infection. The CDR3 is CASSQTSEQFF. The CDR3 coding sequence is TGTGCCAGCAGCCAAACTAGTGAGCAGTTCTTC.